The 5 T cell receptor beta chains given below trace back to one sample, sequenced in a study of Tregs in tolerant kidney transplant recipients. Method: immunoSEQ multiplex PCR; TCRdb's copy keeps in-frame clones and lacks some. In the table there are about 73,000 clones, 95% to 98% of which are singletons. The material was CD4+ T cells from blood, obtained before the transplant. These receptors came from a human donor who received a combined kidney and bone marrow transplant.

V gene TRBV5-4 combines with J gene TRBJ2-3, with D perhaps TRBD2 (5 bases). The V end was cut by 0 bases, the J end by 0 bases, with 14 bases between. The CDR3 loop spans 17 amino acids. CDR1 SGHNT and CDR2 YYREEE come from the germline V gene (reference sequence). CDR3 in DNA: TGTGCCAGCAGCTTGGTGGGAGCCTACTCGAGCACAGATACGCAGTATTTT. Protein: CASSLVGAYSSTDTQYF.

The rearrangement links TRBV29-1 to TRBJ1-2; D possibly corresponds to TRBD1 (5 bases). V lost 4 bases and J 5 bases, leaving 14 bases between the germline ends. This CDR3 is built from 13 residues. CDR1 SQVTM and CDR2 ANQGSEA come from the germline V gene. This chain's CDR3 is CSVVGAGGYGYTF. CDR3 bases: TGCAGCGTTGTCGGGGCCGGGGGATATGGCTACACCTTC.

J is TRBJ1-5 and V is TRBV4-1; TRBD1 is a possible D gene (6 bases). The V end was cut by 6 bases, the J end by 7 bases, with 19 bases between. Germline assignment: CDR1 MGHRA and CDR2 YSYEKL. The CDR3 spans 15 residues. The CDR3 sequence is CASSKGRGGRQPQHF. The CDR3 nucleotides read TGCGCCAGCAGTAAGGGAAGGGGGGGTCGACAGCCCCAGCATTTT.

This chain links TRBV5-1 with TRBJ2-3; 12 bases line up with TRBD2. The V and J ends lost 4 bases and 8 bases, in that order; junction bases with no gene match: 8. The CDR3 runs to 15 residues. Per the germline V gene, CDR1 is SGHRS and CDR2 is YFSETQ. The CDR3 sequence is CASSTRTSGTVTQYF. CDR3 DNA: TGCGCCAGCAGCACGAGGACTAGCGGGACGGTTACGCAGTATTTT.

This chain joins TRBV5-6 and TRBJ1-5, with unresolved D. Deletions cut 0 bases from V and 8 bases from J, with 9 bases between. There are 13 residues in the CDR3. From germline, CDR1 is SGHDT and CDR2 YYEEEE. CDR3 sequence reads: CASSLVPGEPQHF. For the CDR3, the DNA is TGTGCCAGCAGCTTGGTGCCAGGCGAGCCCCAGCATTTT.